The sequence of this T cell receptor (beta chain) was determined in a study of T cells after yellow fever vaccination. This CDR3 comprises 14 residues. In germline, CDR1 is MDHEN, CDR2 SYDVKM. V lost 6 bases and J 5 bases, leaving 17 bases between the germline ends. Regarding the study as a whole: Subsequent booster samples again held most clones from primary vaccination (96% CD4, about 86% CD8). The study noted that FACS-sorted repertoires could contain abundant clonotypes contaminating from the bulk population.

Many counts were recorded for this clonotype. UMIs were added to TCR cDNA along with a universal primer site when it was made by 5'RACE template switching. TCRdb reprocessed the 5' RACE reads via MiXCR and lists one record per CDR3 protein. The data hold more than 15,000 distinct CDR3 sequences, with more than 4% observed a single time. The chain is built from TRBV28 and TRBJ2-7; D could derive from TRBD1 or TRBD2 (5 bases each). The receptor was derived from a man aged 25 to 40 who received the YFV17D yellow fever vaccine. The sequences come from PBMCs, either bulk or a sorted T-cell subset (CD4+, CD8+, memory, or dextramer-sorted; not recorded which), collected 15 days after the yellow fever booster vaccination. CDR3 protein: CASSRAPRGDEQYF. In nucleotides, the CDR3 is TGTGCCAGCAGCCGGGCGCCCAGAGGGGACGAGCAGTACTTC.